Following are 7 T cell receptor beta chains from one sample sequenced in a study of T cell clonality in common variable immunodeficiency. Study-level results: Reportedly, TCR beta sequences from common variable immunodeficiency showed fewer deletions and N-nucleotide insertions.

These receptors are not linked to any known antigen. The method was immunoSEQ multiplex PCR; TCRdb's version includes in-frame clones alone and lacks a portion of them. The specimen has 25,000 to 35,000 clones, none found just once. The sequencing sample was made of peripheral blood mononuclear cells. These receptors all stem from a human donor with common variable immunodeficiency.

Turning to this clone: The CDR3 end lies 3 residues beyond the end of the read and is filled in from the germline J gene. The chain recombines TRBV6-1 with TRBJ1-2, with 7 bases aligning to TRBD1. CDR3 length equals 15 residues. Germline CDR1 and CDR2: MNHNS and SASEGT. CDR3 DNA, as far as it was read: TGTGCCAGCAGTGAAGACGGGGTGACAGGGAAAGGC. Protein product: CASSEDGVTGKG. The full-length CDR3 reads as CASSEDGVTGKGYTF.

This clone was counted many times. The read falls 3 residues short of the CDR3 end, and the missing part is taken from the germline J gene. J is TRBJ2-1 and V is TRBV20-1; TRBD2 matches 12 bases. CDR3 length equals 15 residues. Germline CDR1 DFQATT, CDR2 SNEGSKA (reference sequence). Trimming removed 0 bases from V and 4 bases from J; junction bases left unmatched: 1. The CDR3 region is CSARDLAGGYNEQFF. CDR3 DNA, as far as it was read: TGCAGTGCTAGAGACCTAGCGGGAGGGTACAATGAG.

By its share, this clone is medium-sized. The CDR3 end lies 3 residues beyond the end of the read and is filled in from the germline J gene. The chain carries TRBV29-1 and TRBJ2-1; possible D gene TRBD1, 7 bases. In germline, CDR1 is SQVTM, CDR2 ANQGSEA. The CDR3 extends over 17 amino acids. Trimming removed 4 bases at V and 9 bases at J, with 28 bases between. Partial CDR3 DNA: TGCAGCGTTGGGGGGGACAGTCATACCCAATTACTACGTGAG. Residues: CSVGGDSHTQLLRE. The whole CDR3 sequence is CSVGGDSHTQLLREQFF.

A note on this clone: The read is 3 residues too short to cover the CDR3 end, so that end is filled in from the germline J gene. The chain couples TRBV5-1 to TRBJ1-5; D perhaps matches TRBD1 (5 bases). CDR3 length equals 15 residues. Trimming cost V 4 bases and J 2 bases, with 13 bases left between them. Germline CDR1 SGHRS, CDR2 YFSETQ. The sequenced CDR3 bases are TGCGCCAGCAGCAAAACGGGGGATGGCAATCAGCCC. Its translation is CASSKTGDGNQP. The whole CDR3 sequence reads CASSKTGDGNQPQHF.

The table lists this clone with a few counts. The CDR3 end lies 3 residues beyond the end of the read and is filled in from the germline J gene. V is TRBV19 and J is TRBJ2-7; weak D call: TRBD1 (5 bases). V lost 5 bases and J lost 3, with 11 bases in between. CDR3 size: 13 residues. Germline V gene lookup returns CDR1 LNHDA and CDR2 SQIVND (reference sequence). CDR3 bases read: TGTGCCAGTAGTGACAGAGCGAACTACGAG. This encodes CASSDRANYE. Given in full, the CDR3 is CASSDRANYEQYF.

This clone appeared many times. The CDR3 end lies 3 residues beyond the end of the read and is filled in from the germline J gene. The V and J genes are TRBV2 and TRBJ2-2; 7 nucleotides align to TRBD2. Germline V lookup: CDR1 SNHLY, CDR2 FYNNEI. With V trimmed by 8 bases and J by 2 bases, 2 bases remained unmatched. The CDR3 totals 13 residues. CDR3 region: CASGTINTGELFF. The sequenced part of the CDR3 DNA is TGTGCCAGCGGGACTATTAACACCGGGGAG.

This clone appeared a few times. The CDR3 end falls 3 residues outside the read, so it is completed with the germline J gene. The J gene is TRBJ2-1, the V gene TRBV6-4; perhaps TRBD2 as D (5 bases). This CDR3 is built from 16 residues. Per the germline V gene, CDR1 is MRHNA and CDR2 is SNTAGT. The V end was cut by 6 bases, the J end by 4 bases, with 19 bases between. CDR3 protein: CASSALRAANYNEQFF. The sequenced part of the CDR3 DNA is TGTGCCAGCAGCGCCCTTCGAGCGGCGAATTACAATGAG.